Below, one T cell receptor (beta chain) is given with its context. Its antigen target is currently unknown. It has no much larger one-base neighbor in the sample; base qualities were not kept. At one collaborating source in Seattle, patients were enrolled during active infection and were followed longitudinally through the course of disease. Whole blood was collected in K2EDTA tubes by collaborating institutions according to the institutions' own protocols. Collaborator samples were shipped for TCRbeta analysis as frozen whole blood, isolated PBMCs, or DNA extracted from either sample type. CDR1 SNHLY and CDR2 FYNNEI were looked up in the germline V gene. The V and J ends are trimmed by 2 bases and 1 base, leaving 9 bases between them. From cysteine to phenylalanine, the CDR3 is 14 amino acids long. Only the CDR3 region is kept as DNA, spanning 42 bases read in frame from base 1. TCRbeta CDR3 regions were amplified from genomic DNA by means of the immunoSEQ Assay, a bias-controlled multiplex PCR. The original methods were these. The number of nucleated cells in each sample was estimated by amplification of reference gene primers within the assay. To quantify the absolute abundance of each unique TCRbeta CDR3 rearrangement, sequence reads were collapsed and filtered. Productive Simpson clonality was computed per sample as the square root of Simpson's diversity index over productive rearrangements. TCRdb obtained this table from immuneACCESS and retained in-frame rearrangements with V and J assigned. These tables miss some clones; where compared with another copy, unresolved V genes account for less than half of the shortfall, and the remainder is unexplained. V and J calls and clone size are as listed in that table; D and trimming were resolved from the DNA. A total of about 480,000 clones appear in this sample, roughly 89% of them only once. About 8.2% of the sample comes from the top ten.

The data stem from a study of blood T cell repertoires in COVID-19 (dated by TCRdb to about 2020). Describing the broader study: Samples from collaborators originated in the United States, Italy and Spain and spanned both the acute and convalescent phases of COVID-19. A de-identified subject ID, COVID-19 status, age in years and sex were almost always included in the sample metadata. HLA class I and class II types, where available, came from metadata supplied by the sample provider rather than from assay-based typing. The repertoires were released in a freely available public database meant as a resource for research on the immune response to SARS-CoV-2. The dataset comprised deeply sampled blood TCRbeta repertoires from subjects exposed to, actively infected with, or recovered from COVID-19. Samples were obtained from the ongoing ImmuneRACE study (first 160 participants) and from about 1,300 subjects provided by 6 global collaborators. The prospective study material was composed of cDNA or gDNA derived from T cells, B-cell-depleted T cells, or PBMCs.

The paper's findings and limits, for the study overall: How much clinical and demographic metadata was included differed by source and by participant, and the metadata was provided uncurated.

Input material: peripheral blood. The receptor comes from a woman in her 50s with COVID-19, enrolled during active disease. The chain joins TRBV2 to TRBJ2-7; the D segment cannot be called with confidence. The CDR3 corresponds to CASSERTSSYEQYF. The DNA reads as follows: TGTGCCAGCAGTGAACGCACTTCTTCCTACGAGCAGTACTTC.